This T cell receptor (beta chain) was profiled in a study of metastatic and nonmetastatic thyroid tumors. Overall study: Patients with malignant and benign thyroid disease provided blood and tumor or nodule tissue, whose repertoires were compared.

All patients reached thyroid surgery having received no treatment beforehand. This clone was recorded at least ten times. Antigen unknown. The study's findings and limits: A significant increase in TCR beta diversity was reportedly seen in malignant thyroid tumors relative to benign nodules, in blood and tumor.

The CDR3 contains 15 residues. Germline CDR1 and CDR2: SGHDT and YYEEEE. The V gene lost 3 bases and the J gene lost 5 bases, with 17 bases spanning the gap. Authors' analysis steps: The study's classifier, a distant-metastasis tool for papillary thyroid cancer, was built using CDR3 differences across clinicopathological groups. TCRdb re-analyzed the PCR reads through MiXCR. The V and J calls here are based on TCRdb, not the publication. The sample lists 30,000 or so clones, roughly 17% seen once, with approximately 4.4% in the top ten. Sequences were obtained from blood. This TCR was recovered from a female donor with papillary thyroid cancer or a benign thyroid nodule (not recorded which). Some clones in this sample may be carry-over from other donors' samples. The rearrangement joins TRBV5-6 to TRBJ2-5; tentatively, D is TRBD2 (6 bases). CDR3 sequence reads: CASSWGTSVWETQYF. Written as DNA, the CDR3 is TGTGCCAGCAGCTGGGGGACTTCTGTGTGGGAGACCCAGTACTTC.